This paragraph covers one T cell receptor beta chain sequence. The CDR3 is 13 amino acids. The junction had 7 bases not matched to a gene; V was cut back by 8 bases and J by 6 bases. Germline lookup yields CDR1 MNHNY and CDR2 SVGAGI (reference sequence). TCRdb passed the 5' RACE reads through MiXCR, listing each CDR3 protein once. Among 230,000 or so distinct CDR3 sequences listed, 18% were seen once. The data originate from a study of CD8 T cells in ankylosing spondylitis. The chain has TRBV6-6 and TRBJ2-1; the match to TRBD1 covers 7 bases. The receptor's source is a male donor with ankylosing spondylitis or in good health (not recorded which). Sequencing used blood, either unsorted or a sorted T cell fraction (not recorded which). Written as DNA, the CDR3 is TGTGCCAGCTCAGGACAGGACTGCAATGAGCAGTTCTTC. The encoded protein is CASSGQDCNEQFF.